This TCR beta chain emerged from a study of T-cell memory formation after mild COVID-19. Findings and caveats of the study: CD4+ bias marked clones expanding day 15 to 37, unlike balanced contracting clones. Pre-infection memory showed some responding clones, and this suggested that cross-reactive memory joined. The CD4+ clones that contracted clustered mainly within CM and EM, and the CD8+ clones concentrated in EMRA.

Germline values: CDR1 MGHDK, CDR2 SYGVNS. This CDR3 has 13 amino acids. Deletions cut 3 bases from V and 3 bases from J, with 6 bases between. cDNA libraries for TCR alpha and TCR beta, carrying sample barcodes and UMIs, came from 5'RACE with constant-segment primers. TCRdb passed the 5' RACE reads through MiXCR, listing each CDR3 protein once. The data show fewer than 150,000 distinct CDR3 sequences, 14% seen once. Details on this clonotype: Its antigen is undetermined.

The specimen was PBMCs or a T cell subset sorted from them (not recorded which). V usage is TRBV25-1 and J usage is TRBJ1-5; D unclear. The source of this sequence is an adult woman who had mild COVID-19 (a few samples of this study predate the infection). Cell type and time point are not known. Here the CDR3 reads CASSEEANQPQHF. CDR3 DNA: TGTGCCAGCAGTGAGGAGGCCAATCAGCCCCAGCATTTT.